Listed here are 21 T cell receptor beta chains from one sample, sequenced in a study of beta chain features in type 1 diabetes. What these receptors recognize is not known. General study results and limits: Shortening of TCRB CDR3s, moderate but significant, appeared in all four CD4+ subsets of Type 1 diabetes patients.

The sequenced template was cDNA made from the entire isolated RNA. Sequencing used immunoSEQ multiplex PCR; TCRdb keeps in-frame clones, though not all of them. The table shows under 300,000 clones, with 24% occurring only once. The sequenced material came from naive CD4+ T cells from blood. The receptors originated from a woman in her twenties or thirties with type 1 diabetes.

This clone appeared a few times. The chain employs TRBV9 and TRBJ1-5; possibly TRBD1 for D (6 bases). CDR1 SGDLS and CDR2 YYNGEE come from the germline V gene. The CDR3 loop spans 14 amino acids. V lost 0 bases, J lost 4 bases, and 8 bases lay in between. The CDR3 nucleotides read TGTGCCAGCAGCGTAGGACAGGTTAATCAGCCCCAGCATTTT. It specifies CASSVGQVNQPQHF.

V gene TRBV14 combines with J gene TRBJ2-1; no clear D. The CDR3 is made up of 15 amino acids. The V end lost 3 bases, the J end lost 2 bases, and 11 bases lay between the germline ends. Germline loops: CDR1 SGHDN, CDR2 FVKESK. CDR3 nucleotide sequence: TGTGCCAGCAGCCAGAGCGCGCGCACCTACAATGAGCAGTTCTTC. Its protein is CASSQSARTYNEQFF.

A word on this clone: At one of its ends the junction is not consistent with the germline gene, which may arise from a read error. The chain uses TRBV7-7 and TRBJ2-5; the match to TRBD1 covers 10 bases. The CDR3 totals 14 residues. Germline V CDR1 and CDR2: SSHAT, FNYEAQ (reference sequence). CDR3 sequence: CASSLGTGDETQYF. The DNA for the CDR3 is TGTGCTAGCAGCTTAGGGACAGGGGACGAGACCCAGTACTTC. The variable domain in full, completed from reference TRBV7-7 and TRBJ2-5, reads GAGVSQSPRYKVTKRGQDVTLRCDPISSHATLYWYQQALGQGPEFLTYFNYEAQPDKSGLPSDRFSAERPEGSISTLTIQRTEQRDSAMYRCASSLGTGDETQYFGPGTRLLVL.

The chain joins TRBV29-1 to TRBJ2-3; 10 nucleotides line up with TRBD2. The CDR3 totals 16 residues. Germline CDR1 is SQVTM and CDR2 is ANQGSEA. Unmatched junction bases numbered 8, after V lost 3 bases and J lost 2 bases. CDR3 residues: CSVEGGSGRYTDTQYF. The CDR3 bases are TGCAGCGTTGAGGGAGGTAGCGGGAGGTACACAGATACGCAGTATTTT.

This clone occurred a few times. J is TRBJ1-4 and V is TRBV30; D is undetermined. The germline gives CDR1 GTSNPN, CDR2 SVGIG (reference sequence). CDR3 length: 11 amino acids. Trimming took off 5 bases at V and 4 bases at J, with 5 bases between the two ends. This CDR3 reads CAWHFNEKLFF. CDR3 DNA sequence: TGTGCCTGGCATTTTAATGAAAAACTGTTTTTT.

This clone was observed a few times. The chain combines TRBV29-1 with TRBJ1-1; D uncertain. The CDR3 loop spans 13 amino acids. Trimming removed 2 bases from V and 7 bases from J, with 14 bases in between. CDR1 and CDR2 (germline): SQVTM, ANQGSEA. The CDR3 loop reads CSVERPLLGEAFF. The DNA of the CDR3 is TGCAGCGTTGAACGACCCCTACTAGGTGAAGCTTTCTTT.

Here the CDR3 DNA reads TGTGCCTGGAGCCCCCGCAGTAACTATGGCTACACCTTC. The encoded protein is CAWSPRSNYGYTF. The V gene is TRBV30, the J gene TRBJ1-2, with unresolved D. Germline V gene data show CDR1 as GTSNPN and CDR2 as SVGIG (reference sequence). The CDR3 loop spans 13 amino acids. V lost 3 bases and J lost 1, with 9 bases in between.

This chain links TRBV5-1 with TRBJ1-1; D call uncertain. Between the trimmed V and J ends, which lost 0 bases and 3 bases, there was a span of 6 bases. The CDR3 length is 13 residues. Germline-derived CDR1 and CDR2 are SGHRS and YFSETQ. CDR3: CASSLAADTEAFF. In DNA form, the CDR3 reads TGCGCCAGCAGCTTGGCCGCGGACACTGAAGCTTTCTTT. The complete variable domain, with remaining parts taken from reference TRBV5-1 and TRBJ1-1, reads KAGVTQTPRYLIKTRGQQVTLSCSPISGHRSVSWYQQTPGQGLQFLFEYFSETQRNKGNFPGRFSGRQFSNSRSEMNVSTLELGDSALYLCASSLAADTEAFFGQGTRLTVV.

V usage is TRBV4-2 and J usage is TRBJ2-2; TRBD1 matches at 8 bases. The trim removed 5 bases at V and 3 bases at J, leaving 5 bases unmatched. The CDR3 totals 15 residues. CDR1 and CDR2 (germline): LGHNA, YNFKEQ. CDR3 nucleotide sequence: TGTGCCAGCAGCTTCCAGGGGGCTGACACCGGGGAGCTGTTTTTT. Its protein product is CASSFQGADTGELFF.

This chain uses TRBV29-1 with TRBJ2-2; maybe TRBD1 (7 bases). Trimming pared 3 bases from V and 4 bases from J, leaving 18 bases between. The V gene's germline CDR1 is SQVTM and CDR2 ANQGSEA. The CDR3 runs 16 residues. CDR3 nucleotides: TGCAGCGTTGATCTCTTTGGACAGGAGGGCACCGGGGAGCTGTTTTTT. Its translation is CSVDLFGQEGTGELFF.

V gene TRBV4-1 combines with J gene TRBJ2-5, with 7 bases fitting TRBD2. With 4 bases clipped from V and 2 bases from J, the junction kept 10 bases outside the gene matches. Germline V CDR1 and CDR2: MGHRA, YSYEKL. This CDR3 comprises 16 residues. This CDR3 is CASSPGPGEGQETQYF. The CDR3 coding sequence is TGCGCCAGCAGCCCGGGTCCCGGGGAGGGACAAGAGACCCAGTACTTC.

This chain links TRBV21-1 with TRBJ1-1; no DNA check was done on the table's D call, TRBD1. TRBV21-1 is deemed a pseudogene. This CDR3 contains 16 residues. The CDR3 is CASSPRVGTRTREAFF. Written as DNA, the CDR3 is TGTGCCAGCAGCCCCAGGGTGGGGACACGGACCCGTGAAGCTTTCTTT.

This CDR3 reads CASRDDRGLSYGYTF. CDR3 DNA: TGTGCCAGCAGGGACGACAGGGGTCTATCCTATGGCTACACCTTC. The chain joins TRBV7-9 to TRBJ1-2, with 8 bases fitting TRBD1. The CDR3 has 15 residues. V lost 6 bases and J lost 4; bases outside the gene matches: 10. Germline lookup yields CDR1 SEHNR and CDR2 FQNEAQ (reference sequence).

This clone was counted only a few times. V usage is TRBV29-1 and J usage is TRBJ1-3, with TRBD1 identical over 8 bases. V shed 6 bases and J 2 bases; nucleotides not matched to a gene: 3. The CDR3 spans 13 residues. Germline V lookup: CDR1 SQVTM, CDR2 ANQGSEA. CDR3 DNA: TGCAGCGTGGCGGACAGGGCTGGAAACACCATATATTTT. Its translation is CSVADRAGNTIYF.

This clone was seen a few times. V usage is TRBV4-1 and J usage is TRBJ1-5; weak D call: TRBD1 (5 bases). CDR3 size: 16 residues. V lost 4 bases, J lost 1 base, and 14 bases lay in between. In germline, CDR1 is MGHRA, CDR2 YSYEKL. This CDR3 reads CASSLGPLRSNQPQHF. The CDR3 DNA reads TGCGCCAGCAGCCTGGGGCCCTTGAGGAGCAATCAGCCCCAGCATTTT.

The J gene is TRBJ2-3, the V gene TRBV6-5; 10 bases map to TRBD1. The CDR3 consists of 14 residues. Germline V lookup: CDR1 MNHEY, CDR2 SVGAGI. V dropped 5 bases and J dropped 4; count of bases not matched to a gene: 3. The CDR3 DNA reads as TGTGCCAGCAGTCATGGACAGGGGGCAGATACGCAGTATTTT. It codes for CASSHGQGADTQYF.

The rearrangement uses TRBV15 and TRBJ1-2; maybe TRBD1 (5 bases). The CDR3 extends over 14 amino acids. V gave up 1 base and J gave up 2 bases, with 8 bases separating them. Germline CDR1 reads LNHNV; CDR2 reads YYDKDF (reference sequence). The CDR3 here is CATSRVGGNYGYTF. The CDR3 DNA reads as TGTGCCACCAGCAGAGTGGGGGGGAACTATGGCTACACCTTC.

This chain links TRBV10-1 with TRBJ2-1; no firm D call. The V gene lost 0 bases and the J gene lost 8 bases, with 8 bases spanning the gap. The CDR3 is 13 amino acids. CDR1 is WNHNN and CDR2 is SYGVQD in the germline V gene (reference sequence). The CDR3 here is CASSESNTYEQFF. The CDR3 nucleotides read TGCGCCAGCAGTGAGTCTAACACGTATGAGCAGTTCTTC.

V is TRBV11-1 and J is TRBJ2-7; TRBD2 agrees at 7 bases. CDR1 is SGHAT, CDR2 FQDESV, per germline (reference sequence). V lost 6 bases and J lost 7; bases outside the gene matches: 3. CDR3 length equals 11 residues. The CDR3 protein is CASRAGGEQYF. In DNA, the CDR3 is TGTGCCAGCAGGGCCGGGGGGGAGCAGTACTTC.

The CDR3 sequence is CASSQSGGRMNTEAFF. The CDR3 nucleotides are TGCGCCAGCAGTCAATCAGGAGGGCGGATGAACACTGAAGCTTTCTTT. V is TRBV23-1 and J is TRBJ1-1; D remains ambiguous. TRBV23-1 is placed among ORFs of uncertain function. V dropped 0 bases and J dropped 0 bases, with 11 bases sitting between them. The CDR3 is 16 amino acids.

The chain recombines TRBV5-1 with TRBJ2-2, with a tentative D call TRBD1 (5 bases). Germline assignment: CDR1 SGHRS and CDR2 YFSETQ. This CDR3 is built from 14 residues. The V end was cut by 5 bases, the J end by 4 bases, with 12 bases between. The CDR3 region is CASSTLQGTGELFF. The CDR3 nucleotides read TGCGCCAGCAGTACCCTTCAGGGCACCGGGGAGCTGTTTTTT.